This T cell receptor (beta chain) was captured in a study of T cells in Graves' hyperthyroidism and ophthalmopathy. Whole-study findings and limits: In blood, most of the thyroid clonotypes expanded above 0.001 were also present.

Germline CDR1 and CDR2: MRHNA and SNTAGT. V lost 6 bases to trimming and J lost 4 bases, with 6 bases between them. This CDR3 spans 12 amino acids. This clonotype occurred many times. Its antigen is still unknown. TCR beta CDR3 regions were amplified from RNA. In the first-round RT-PCR of the TCR CDR3, the HTBI primer set was used. TCRdb passed the multiplex PCR reads through MiXCR, listing each CDR3 protein once. The table lists under 200,000 distinct CDR3 sequences, 9.4% of them singletons. Sequencing input: blood. The source is a woman under 30 with Graves' hyperthyroidism that later progressed to Graves' ophthalmopathy. This chain connects TRBV6-4 to TRBJ2-2; no firm D call. CDR3 loop: CASSVGTGELFF. CDR3 nucleotide sequence: TGTGCCAGCAGCGTGGGCACCGGGGAGCTGTTTTTT.